The 17 T cell receptor beta chains given below trace back to one sample, sequenced in a study of blood T cell repertoires in COVID-19. Method: immunoSEQ multiplex PCR; TCRdb's copy keeps in-frame clones and lacks some. The table shows nearly 350,000 clones, with 88% occurring only once. The source material was peripheral blood. Every receptor here comes from a woman aged 70 to 79 with COVID-19, enrolled during active disease.

The chain employs TRBV18 and TRBJ2-3; no clear D. The CDR3 is made up of 12 amino acids. CDR1 and CDR2 (germline): KGHSH, LQKENI. V lost 6 bases, J lost 0 bases, and 4 bases lay in between. The chain's CDR3 is CASSPSTDTQYF. CDR3 nucleotide sequence: TGTGCCAGCTCCCCTAGCACAGATACGCAGTATTTT.

The chain has TRBV12-3 or TRBV12-4 and TRBJ1-2; TRBD1 matches at 7 bases. The CDR3 totals 13 residues. V lost 8 bases, J lost 2 bases, and 5 bases stayed unmatched. CDR3 sequence (DNA): TGTGCCAGCCGTATGACAGGGAACTATGGCTACACCTTC. Translated, it gives CASRMTGNYGYTF.

As regards this clone: A read error may account for a junction end that differs from germline. The chain uses TRBV7-2 and TRBJ2-2; D is uncertain. CDR1 is SGHTA and CDR2 is FQGNSA in the germline V gene. The CDR3 has 13 amino acids. CDR3 bases: TGTGCCAGCAGCGCCCCGAACATCGGGGAGCTGTTTTTT. It encodes CASSAPNIGELFF. Full variable domain (remainder filled in from reference TRBV7-2 and TRBJ2-2): GAGVSQSPSNKVTEKGKDVELRCDPISGHTALYWYRQSLGQGLEFLIYFQGNSAPDKSGLPSDRFSAERTGGSVSTLTIQRTQQEDSAVYLCASSAPNIGELFFGEGSRLTVL.

V and J are TRBV18 and TRBJ2-3; TRBD1 matches at 7 bases. Trimming removed 6 bases from V and 2 bases from J; junction bases left unmatched: 5. The CDR3 has 14 amino acids. Germline CDR1 is KGHSH and CDR2 is LQKENI. CDR3 sequence (DNA): TGTGCCAGCTCGTACAGGGGCTCCACAGATACGCAGTATTTT. It is translated as CASSYRGSTDTQYF.

The chain links TRBV7-9 to TRBJ2-2; 8 bases align to TRBD2. The CDR3 runs 15 residues. V dropped 3 bases and J dropped 5; count of bases not matched to a gene: 5. Germline V gene data show CDR1 as SEHNR and CDR2 as FQNEAQ (reference sequence). The CDR3 sequence is CASSLSSGGTGELFF. CDR3 bases: TGTGCCAGCAGCTTGTCGAGCGGGGGAACCGGGGAGCTGTTTTTT.

The V and J genes are TRBV29-1 and TRBJ1-2; 7 bases are a match to TRBD1. CDR3 length: 14 residues. V lost 6 bases, J lost 4 bases, and 11 bases stayed unmatched. Germline assignment: CDR1 SQVTM and CDR2 ANQGSEA. DNA for the CDR3: TGCAGCGTCCCAGGATTCACAGGGGCCTATGGCTACACCTTC. It yields the protein CSVPGFTGAYGYTF. Together with reference TRBV29-1 and TRBJ1-2, the CDR3 gives the full variable domain: SAVISQKPSRDICQRGTSLTIQCQVDSQVTMMFWYRQQPGQSLTLIATANQGSEATYESGFVIDKFPISRPNLTFSTLTVSNMSPEDSSIYLCSVPGFTGAYGYTFGSGTRLTVV.

J is TRBJ2-2 and V is TRBV27; D might be TRBD1 (5 bases). The germline V gene encodes CDR1 MNHEY and CDR2 SMNVEV (reference sequence). The CDR3 has 16 amino acids. V lost 1 base and J lost 1, with 10 bases in between. CDR3 bases: TGTGCCAGCAGTTTATTTTCCAGGGAGAACACCGGGGAGCTGTTTTTT. Translation: CASSLFSRENTGELFF.

Here the CDR3 DNA reads TGTGCCAGCAGCGGCGTTGGACTAGCGGGCTCCAATGAGCAGTTCTTC. This gives the protein CASSGVGLAGSNEQFF. The chain links TRBV9 to TRBJ2-1, with 11 positions matching TRBD2. CDR1 is SGDLS, CDR2 YYNGEE, per germline. The CDR3 extends over 16 amino acids. The J segment lost 6 bases and the V segment lost 3 bases, leaving 8 bases of the junction unmatched.

This clone was counted between two and nine times. This chain connects TRBV6-5 to TRBJ2-7; 7 bases are shared with TRBD1. Trimming cost V 5 bases and J 4 bases; bases outside gene matches: 8. The CDR3 loop spans 14 amino acids. Germline V gene data show CDR1 as MNHEY and CDR2 as SVGAGI. Here the CDR3 DNA reads TGTGCCAGCAGTCCCACACAGGGGCCTTACGAGCAGTACTTC. Residues: CASSPTQGPYEQYF.

This chain joins TRBV28 and TRBJ2-2, with 7 bases that match TRBD1. Germline V gives CDR1 MDHEN, CDR2 SYDVKM. Trimming took 2 bases from V and 5 from J; bases not matched to a gene: 5. The CDR3 sequence is 15 residues long. The CDR3 protein is CASSLGRGYTGELFF. CDR3 coding DNA: TGTGCCAGCAGTTTAGGCAGGGGGTATACCGGGGAGCTGTTTTTT.

The rearrangement links TRBV2 to TRBJ1-2, with D tentatively TRBD1 (5 bases). CDR3 length: 11 amino acids. Germline values: CDR1 SNHLY, CDR2 FYNNEI. V lost 11 bases, J lost 10 bases, and 17 bases lay in between. The DNA for the CDR3 is TGTGCCGTCCCCACCCGGGGGTACTACACCTTC. It codes for CAVPTRGYYTF. Based on the CDR3 plus reference TRBV2 and TRBJ1-2, the full variable domain is EPEVTQTPSHQVTQMGQEVILRCVPISNHLYFYWYRQILGQKVEFLVSFYNNEISEKSEIFDDQFSVERPDGSNFTLKIRSTKLEDSAMYFCAVPTRGYYTFGSGTRLTVV.

This sequence joins TRBV19 and TRBJ2-3, with a weak D call TRBD2 (6 bases). Germline-derived CDR1 and CDR2 are LNHDA and SQIVND (reference sequence). V lost 2 bases and J lost 5, with 11 bases in between. The CDR3 totals 14 residues. Here the CDR3 reads CASSIMTSGDTQYF. Written as DNA, the CDR3 is TGTGCCAGTAGTATAATGACTAGTGGAGATACGCAGTATTTT.

The chain employs TRBV7-8 and TRBJ1-5; 7 nucleotides agree with TRBD1. Germline loops: CDR1 SGHVS, CDR2 FQNEAQ. The CDR3 is made up of 17 amino acids. The V segment lost 1 base and the J segment 0 bases; nucleotides outside the gene matches: 6. CDR3 nucleotides: TGTGCCAGCAGCTTAGAAGGGCAGGGGGGTAGCAATCAGCCCCAGCATTTT. Amino acid sequence: CASSLEGQGGSNQPQHF.

The CDR3 region is CATGGGLGNQPQHF. The CDR3 nucleotides are TGTGCCACCGGGGGGGGGTTGGGCAATCAGCCCCAGCATTTT. The V and J genes are TRBV24-1 and TRBJ1-5; the D gene is possibly TRBD1 (5 bases). The CDR3 totals 14 residues. Deletions cut 9 bases from V and 2 bases from J, with 13 bases between. Per the germline V gene, CDR1 is KGHDR and CDR2 is SFDVKD.

The chain uses TRBV7-8 and TRBJ1-3; D is ambiguous. CDR3 size: 17 residues. CDR1 and CDR2 from the germline V gene are SGHVS and FQNEAQ. V was clipped by 5 bases and J by 1 base, with 18 bases between them. The CDR3 region has the DNA TGTGCCAGCAGCCTCCCCGCCTATACCGAATCTGGAAACACCATATATTTT. Protein sequence: CASSLPAYTESGNTIYF.

The genes are TRBV4-3 and TRBJ2-3; D might be TRBD2 (5 bases). CDR1 LGHNA and CDR2 YSLEER come from the germline V gene. Trimming left V 0 bases short and J 6 bases short, with 13 bases between. The CDR3 is made up of 15 amino acids. CDR3 in DNA: TGCGCCAGCAGCCAAGATTCGGCCGGCGGGGATACGCAGTATTTT. It yields the protein CASSQDSAGGDTQYF.

This chain links TRBV7-2 with TRBJ2-7, with D maybe TRBD2 (5 bases). CDR1 and CDR2 from the germline V gene are SGHTA and FQGNSA. The CDR3 extends over 14 amino acids. V shed 3 bases and J shed 4 bases, with 13 bases lying between them. The CDR3 nucleotides read TGTGCCAGCAGCTTGATGGCGGGCCCTTACGAGCAGTACTTC. It codes for CASSLMAGPYEQYF.